A selection of T cell receptor beta chains follows, all from one sample in a study of Graves' ophthalmopathy and Graves' hyperthyroidism. TCRdb passed the multiplex PCR reads through MiXCR, listing each CDR3 protein once. This sample has 740,000 or so distinct CDR3 sequences, with around 40% found just once. Material: peripheral blood. These receptors were taken from an adult man with Graves' ophthalmopathy. CDR3s include the opening cysteine and the closing phenylalanine or tryptophan. A D gene is named only where the DNA matches it firmly.

j_call d_call v_call cdr3_aa
TRBJ1-2 TRBD1 TRBV20-1 CSARVVRGPSGYTF
TRBJ1-1 TRBD1 TRBV10-3 CASQAGQGNTEAFF
TRBJ2-5 TRBD2 TRBV7-9 CASSSSGGPKFF
TRBJ1-2 - TRBV7-9 CASSFSSRDYGYTF
TRBJ1-4 - TRBV2 CASKGEGGINEKLFF
TRBJ2-5 TRBD1 TRBV7-2 CASSLGQVRQETQYF
TRBJ1-3 - TRBV10-3 CAIRGLGSGNTIYF
TRBJ2-2 - TRBV7-9 CASRKGPGELFF
TRBJ2-7 - TRBV7-2 CASSLFGEGNYEQYF
TRBJ1-5 TRBD1 TRBV10-3 CASSDRQGASNQPQHF
TRBJ2-5 - TRBV5-6 CASSLVDRIQETQYF
TRBJ1-2 TRBD1 TRBV14 CASRASGGSNYGYTF
TRBJ2-7 - TRBV7-2 CAWSKGDAYEQYF
TRBJ1-5 - TRBV19 CASSIDLGGWGQPQHF
TRBJ2-7 - TRBV2 CASAWDSDEQYF
TRBJ1-2 - TRBV2 CASSSRSGTSGGYTF
TRBJ1-3 - TRBV10-2 CASSESPAGISASGNTIYF
TRBJ1-5 TRBD1 TRBV20-1 CSARPDRYSNQPQHF
TRBJ1-2 TRBD1 TRBV10-3 CAISEGQGIYGYTF
TRBJ1-1 TRBD1 TRBV7-6 CASSSTAGGGPEAFF
TRBJ1-1 TRBD1 TRBV19 CASGTGRLEAFF
TRBJ2-5 TRBD1 TRBV7-2 CASSLTGGWETQYF
TRBJ1-5 TRBD1 TRBV7-8 CASSYRTGGNNQPQHF
TRBJ1-5 TRBD1 TRBV7-2 CASSSDRVPQISNQPQHF
TRBJ2-5 TRBD1 TRBV7-9 CASSSPGQSYQETQYF
TRBJ2-7 TRBD1 TRBV7-6 CASSFPPGQGHEQYF
TRBJ1-3 - TRBV20-1 CSAPNPSGNAIYF
TRBJ1-2 - TRBV2 CASSGGIRESVEGYTF
TRBJ1-6 - TRBV20-1 CSARGPGTGGNSPLHF
TRBJ2-7 - TRBV20-1 CSAQDGPYEQYF
TRBJ1-2 - TRBV7-9 CASSLSPRSYVGYTF
TRBJ1-2 TRBD1 TRBV12-5 CASGLGVGGAGYGYTF
TRBJ1-4 - TRBV14 CASSLGSTRTPNEKLFF
TRBJ1-2 - TRBV2 CASSLRTTNYGYTF
TRBJ1-5 TRBD1 TRBV12-3/TRBV12-4 CASSFTGAGQPQHF
TRBJ2-7 TRBD2 TRBV7-2 CASSLVSGAAYEQYF
TRBJ2-3 TRBD2 TRBV7-9 CASSLESLAGGTDTQYF
TRBJ1-2 - TRBV19 CASSMTVNYGYTF
TRBJ2-7 TRBD1 TRBV19 CASSPQGQRSYEQYF
TRBJ2-7 - TRBV25-1 CASESRGTTHYEQYF
TRBJ2-7 TRBD2 TRBV20-1 CSARAVASGRAFNYEQYF
TRBJ1-4 - TRBV10-3 CAINEQGWKLFF
TRBJ1-2 - TRBV7-9 CASSLVDHYGYTF
TRBJ1-5 - TRBV12-3/TRBV12-4 CASILRGQPQHF
TRBJ1-6 - TRBV25-1 CASRTAPGIGNSPLHF
TRBJ2-7 TRBD1 TRBV5-1 CASSNDRVGSYEQYF
TRBJ2-2 - TRBV19 CASSITTRRQSGELFF
TRBJ1-2 TRBD1 TRBV5-1 CASSLVQGALGYTF
TRBJ2-5 TRBD2 TRBV25-1 CASSGTSGGRAPETQYF
TRBJ1-2 TRBD1 TRBV24-1 CASSSLNRGGYTF
TRBJ2-7 - TRBV4-3 CASSDLRVRGISYEQYF
TRBJ1-1 TRBD1 TRBV15 CATSIYRGRGESEAFF
TRBJ1-2 TRBD1 TRBV10-3 CAISASGQGSNYGYTF
TRBJ2-7 - TRBV19 CASTGQGGQPGYEQYF
TRBJ1-2 - TRBV7-2 CASSRVNYGYTF